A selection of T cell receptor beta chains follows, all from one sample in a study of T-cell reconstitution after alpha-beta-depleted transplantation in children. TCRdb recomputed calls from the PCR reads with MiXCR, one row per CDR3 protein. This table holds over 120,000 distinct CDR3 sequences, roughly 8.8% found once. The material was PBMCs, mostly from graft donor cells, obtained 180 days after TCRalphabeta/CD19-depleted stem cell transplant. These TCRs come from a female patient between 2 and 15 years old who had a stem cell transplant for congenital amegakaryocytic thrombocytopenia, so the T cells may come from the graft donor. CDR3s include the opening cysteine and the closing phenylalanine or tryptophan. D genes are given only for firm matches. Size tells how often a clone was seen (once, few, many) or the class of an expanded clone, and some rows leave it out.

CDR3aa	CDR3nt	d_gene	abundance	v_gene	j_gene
CASSDQQGYNSPLHF	TGCGCCAGCAGCGACCAACAGGGGTATAATTCACCCCTCCACTTT	TRBD1	many	TRBV5-1	TRBJ1-6
CATSLGQSSYNEQLF	TGTGCCACCTCACTAGGACAGAGCTCCTACAATGAGCAGTTGTTC	-	-	TRBV15	TRBJ2-1
CASSSTGKDNQPQHF	TGTGCCAGCAGCTCGACAGGGAAAGACAATCAGCCCCAGCATTTT	TRBD1	-	TRBV7-9	TRBJ1-5
CASSRRGSVKGIGGELFF	TGTGCCAGCAGCCGCAGGGGTAGTGTAAAGGGGATCGGCGGGGAGCTGTTTTTT	-	many	TRBV11-2	TRBJ2-2
CAWSVQDSWMNTEAFF	TGTGCCTGGAGTGTACAGGACAGCTGGATGAACACTGAAGCTTTCTTT	-	many	TRBV30	TRBJ1-1
CSVETWQGQETQYF	TGCAGCGTTGAGACGTGGCAGGGGCAAGAGACCCAGTACTTC	-	many	TRBV29-1	TRBJ2-5
CASSQLGQRNTEAFF	TGTGCCAGCAGCCAGCTTGGACAGAGAAACACTGAAGCTTTCTTT	-	many	TRBV14	TRBJ1-1
CASSLTGHRTGELFF	TGTGCCAGCAGTTTAACGGGACACAGGACCGGGGAGCTGTTTTTT	-	many	TRBV28	TRBJ2-2
CASSYVDRENQHF	TGTGCCAGCAGTTACGTGGACAGGGAGAACCAGCATTTT	TRBD1	many	TRBV6-6	TRBJ1-5
CASSFDGSTDTQYF	TGTGCCAGCAGTTTTGACGGGAGCACAGATACGCAGTATTTT	-	many	TRBV12-3/TRBV12-4	TRBJ2-3
CASRLDALPGELFF	TGCGCCAGCAGACTCGACGCGCTACCCGGGGAGCTGTTTTTT	-	-	TRBV10-2	TRBJ2-2
CSARDPGTSPTEQFF	TGCAGTGCTAGAGATCCCGGGACTAGTCCGACTGAGCAGTTCTTC	TRBD2	few	TRBV20-1	TRBJ2-1
CSVEVPLAGVGDTQYF	TGCAGCGTTGAAGTCCCCCTAGCGGGAGTTGGAGATACGCAGTATTTT	TRBD2	-	TRBV29-1	TRBJ2-3
CASSQDFGGPWGSPLHF	TGTGCCAGCAGCCAAGATTTTGGGGGGCCCTGGGGGTCACCCCTCCACTTT	-	few	TRBV3-1	TRBJ1-6
CAWSRGQGDWHGYTF	TGTGCCTGGAGTCGGGGACAAGGGGATTGGCATGGCTACACCTTC	-	-	TRBV30	TRBJ1-2